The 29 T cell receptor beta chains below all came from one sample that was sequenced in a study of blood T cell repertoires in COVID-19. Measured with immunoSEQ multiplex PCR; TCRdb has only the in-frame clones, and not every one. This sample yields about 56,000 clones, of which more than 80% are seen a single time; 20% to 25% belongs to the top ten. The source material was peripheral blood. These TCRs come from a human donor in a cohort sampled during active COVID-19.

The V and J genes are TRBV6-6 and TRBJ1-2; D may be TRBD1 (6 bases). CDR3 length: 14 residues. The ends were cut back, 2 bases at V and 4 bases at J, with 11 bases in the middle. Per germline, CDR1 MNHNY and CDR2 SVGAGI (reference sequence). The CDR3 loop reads CASSYEGQAYGYTF. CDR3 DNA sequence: TGTGCCAGCAGTTACGAGGGACAAGCCTATGGCTACACCTTC.

CDR3 protein: CASGFYTGTGTEAFF. The CDR3 nucleotides read TGTGCTAGTGGTTTCTACACAGGGACGGGCACTGAAGCTTTCTTT. The chain carries TRBV12-5 and TRBJ1-1; perhaps TRBD1 as D (6 bases). Germline V lookup: CDR1 LGHNT, CDR2 FRNRAP. The CDR3 loop spans 15 amino acids. Trimming cost V 3 bases and J 4 bases, with 15 bases left between them.

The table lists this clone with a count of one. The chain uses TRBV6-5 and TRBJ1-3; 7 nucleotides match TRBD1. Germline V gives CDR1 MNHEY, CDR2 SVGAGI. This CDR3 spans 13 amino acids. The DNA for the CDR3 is TGTGCGGCTCGGGACAGCTCTGGAAACACCATATATTTT. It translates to CAARDSSGNTIYF.

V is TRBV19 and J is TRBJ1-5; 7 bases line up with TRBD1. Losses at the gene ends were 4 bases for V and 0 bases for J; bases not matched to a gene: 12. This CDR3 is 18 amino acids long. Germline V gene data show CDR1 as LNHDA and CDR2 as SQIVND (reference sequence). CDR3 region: CASSSPPGTAYSNQPQHF. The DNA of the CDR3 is TGTGCCAGTAGTAGCCCTCCCGGGACAGCGTATAGCAATCAGCCCCAGCATTTT.

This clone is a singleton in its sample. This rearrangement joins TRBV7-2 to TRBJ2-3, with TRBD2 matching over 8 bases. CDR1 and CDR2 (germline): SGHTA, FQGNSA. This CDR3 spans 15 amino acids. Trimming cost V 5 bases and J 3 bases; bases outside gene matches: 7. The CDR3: CASSHQRGWTDTQYF. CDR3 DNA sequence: TGTGCCAGCAGCCACCAGCGGGGGTGGACAGATACGCAGTATTTT.

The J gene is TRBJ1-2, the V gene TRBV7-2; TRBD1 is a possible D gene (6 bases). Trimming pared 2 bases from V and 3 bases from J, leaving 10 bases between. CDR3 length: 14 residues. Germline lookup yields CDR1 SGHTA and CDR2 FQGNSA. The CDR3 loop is CASSLTGLDYGYTF. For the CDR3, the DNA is TGTGCCAGCAGCTTAACAGGGTTGGACTATGGCTACACCTTC.

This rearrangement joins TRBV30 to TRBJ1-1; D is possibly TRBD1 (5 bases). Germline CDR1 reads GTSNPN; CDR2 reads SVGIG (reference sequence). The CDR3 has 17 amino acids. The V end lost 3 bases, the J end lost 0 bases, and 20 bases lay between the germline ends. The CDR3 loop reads CAWRRRDGGRMNTEAFF. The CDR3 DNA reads TGTGCCTGGAGACGCCGGGACGGGGGACGAATGAACACTGAAGCTTTCTTT.

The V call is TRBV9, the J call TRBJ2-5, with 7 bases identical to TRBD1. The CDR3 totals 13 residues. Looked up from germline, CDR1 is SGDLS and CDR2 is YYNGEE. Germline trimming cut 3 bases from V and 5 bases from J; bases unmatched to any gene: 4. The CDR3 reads CASSGQGRETQYF. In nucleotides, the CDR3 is TGTGCCAGCAGCGGACAGGGACGGGAGACCCAGTACTTC.

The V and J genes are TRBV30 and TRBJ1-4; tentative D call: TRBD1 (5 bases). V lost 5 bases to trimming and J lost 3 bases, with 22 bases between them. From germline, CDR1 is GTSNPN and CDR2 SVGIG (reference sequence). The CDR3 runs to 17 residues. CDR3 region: CAWRHRTQDNPNEKLFF. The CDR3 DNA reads TGTGCCTGGCGTCATAGAACACAGGACAATCCTAATGAAAAACTGTTTTTT.

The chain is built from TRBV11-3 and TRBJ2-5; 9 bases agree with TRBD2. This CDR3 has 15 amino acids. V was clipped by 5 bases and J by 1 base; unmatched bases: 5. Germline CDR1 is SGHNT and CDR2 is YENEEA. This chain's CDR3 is CASSDPTSGQETQYF. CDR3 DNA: TGTGCCAGCAGCGATCCGACTAGCGGCCAAGAGACCCAGTACTTC.

The CDR3 DNA follows: TGTGCCAGCTCACCCCCGAGTGGTAGCAATCAGCCCCAGCATTTT. Protein product: CASSPPSGSNQPQHF. This chain connects TRBV18 to TRBJ1-5; D gene ambiguous. Germline CDR1 reads KGHSH; CDR2 reads LQKENI. Trimming took off 3 bases at V and 0 bases at J, with 9 bases between the two ends. The CDR3 totals 15 residues.

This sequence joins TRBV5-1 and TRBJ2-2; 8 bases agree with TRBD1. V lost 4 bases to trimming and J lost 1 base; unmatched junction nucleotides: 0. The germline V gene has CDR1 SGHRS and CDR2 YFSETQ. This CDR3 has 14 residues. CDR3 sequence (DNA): TGCGCCAGCAGCGGGACAGGGAACACCGGGGAGCTGTTTTTT. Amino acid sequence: CASSGTGNTGELFF.

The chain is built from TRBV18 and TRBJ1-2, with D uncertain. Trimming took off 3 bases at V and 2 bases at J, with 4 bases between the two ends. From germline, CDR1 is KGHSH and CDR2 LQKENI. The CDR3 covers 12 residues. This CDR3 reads CASSPENYGYTF. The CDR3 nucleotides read TGTGCCAGCTCACCCGAGAACTATGGCTACACCTTC.

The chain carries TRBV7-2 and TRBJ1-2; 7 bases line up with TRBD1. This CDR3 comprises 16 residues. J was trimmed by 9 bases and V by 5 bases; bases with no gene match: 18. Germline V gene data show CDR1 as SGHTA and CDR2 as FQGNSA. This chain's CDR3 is CASSPISDRVKARYTF. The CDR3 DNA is TGTGCCAGCAGCCCCATATCTGACAGGGTTAAGGCTCGCTACACCTTC.

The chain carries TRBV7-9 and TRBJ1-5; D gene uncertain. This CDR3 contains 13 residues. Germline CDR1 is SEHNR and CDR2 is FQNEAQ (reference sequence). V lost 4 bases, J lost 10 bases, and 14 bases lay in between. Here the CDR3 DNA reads TGTGCCAGCAGCTCGATAGACAATGCTCCCCAGCATTTT. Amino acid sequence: CASSSIDNAPQHF.

The chain's CDR3 is CARSRDRDFTDTQYF. CDR3 nucleotide sequence: TGTGCCAGAAGCCGGGACAGGGATTTCACAGATACGCAGTATTTT. The chain has TRBV5-3 and TRBJ2-3; 9 nucleotides agree with TRBD1. TRBV5-3 is sorted into the ORF group, with uncertain function. V lost 4 bases to trimming and J lost 2 bases; unmatched junction nucleotides: 5. The CDR3 extends over 15 amino acids.

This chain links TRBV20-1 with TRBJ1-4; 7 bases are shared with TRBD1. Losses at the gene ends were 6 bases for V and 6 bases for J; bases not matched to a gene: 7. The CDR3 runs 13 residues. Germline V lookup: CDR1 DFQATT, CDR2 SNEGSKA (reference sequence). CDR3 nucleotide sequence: TGCAGTGCAAGTGACAGGGCCGATGAAAAACTGTTTTTT. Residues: CSASDRADEKLFF.

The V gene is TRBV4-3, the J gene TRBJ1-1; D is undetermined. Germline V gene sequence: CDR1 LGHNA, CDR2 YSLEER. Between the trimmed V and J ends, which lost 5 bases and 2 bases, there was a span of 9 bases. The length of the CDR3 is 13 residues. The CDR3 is CASSYTRNTEAFF. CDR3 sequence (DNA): TGCGCCAGCAGCTATACCAGAAACACTGAAGCTTTCTTT.

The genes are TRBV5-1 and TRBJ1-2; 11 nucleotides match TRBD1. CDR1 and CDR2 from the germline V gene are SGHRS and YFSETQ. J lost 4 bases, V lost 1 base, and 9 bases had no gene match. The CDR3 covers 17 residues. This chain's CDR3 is CASSLMGQGVGGYGYTF. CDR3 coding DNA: TGCGCCAGCAGCTTGATGGGACAGGGGGTTGGTGGCTATGGCTACACCTTC.

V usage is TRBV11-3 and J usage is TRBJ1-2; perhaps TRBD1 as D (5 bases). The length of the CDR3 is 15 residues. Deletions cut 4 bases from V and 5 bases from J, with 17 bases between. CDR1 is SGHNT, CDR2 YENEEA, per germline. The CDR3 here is CASSSKGPDSYGYTF. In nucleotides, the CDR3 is TGTGCCAGCAGCTCGAAGGGGCCCGACAGTTATGGCTACACCTTC.

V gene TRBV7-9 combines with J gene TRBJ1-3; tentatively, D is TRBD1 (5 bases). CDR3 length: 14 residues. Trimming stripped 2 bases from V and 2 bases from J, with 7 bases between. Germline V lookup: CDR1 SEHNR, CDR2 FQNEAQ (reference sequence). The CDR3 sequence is CASSLTGAGNTIYF. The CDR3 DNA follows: TGTGCCAGCAGCTTAACGGGGGCTGGAAACACCATATATTTT.

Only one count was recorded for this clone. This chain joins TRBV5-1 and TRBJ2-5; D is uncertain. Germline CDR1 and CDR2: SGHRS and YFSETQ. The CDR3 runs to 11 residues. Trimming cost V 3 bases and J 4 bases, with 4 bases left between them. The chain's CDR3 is CASSSSETQYF. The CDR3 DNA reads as TGCGCCAGCAGCTCCTCAGAGACCCAGTACTTC.

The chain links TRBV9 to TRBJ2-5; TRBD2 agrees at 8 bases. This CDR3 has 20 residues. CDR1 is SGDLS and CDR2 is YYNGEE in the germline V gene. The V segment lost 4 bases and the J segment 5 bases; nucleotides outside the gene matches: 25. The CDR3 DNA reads TGTGCCAGCAGCCCGCACAAAGTGGCCCTTAGCGGGGAGGCCCCGGAGACCCAGTACTTC. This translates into CASSPHKVALSGEAPETQYF.

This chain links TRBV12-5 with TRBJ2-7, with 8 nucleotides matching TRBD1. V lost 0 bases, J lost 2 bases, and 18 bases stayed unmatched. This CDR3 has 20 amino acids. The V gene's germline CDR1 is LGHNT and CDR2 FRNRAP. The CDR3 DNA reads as TGTGCTAGTGGTTTGGTACAGGGGGGCGTAGGGGGCCGGGCTGCCTACGAGCAGTACTTC. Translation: CASGLVQGGVGGRAAYEQYF.

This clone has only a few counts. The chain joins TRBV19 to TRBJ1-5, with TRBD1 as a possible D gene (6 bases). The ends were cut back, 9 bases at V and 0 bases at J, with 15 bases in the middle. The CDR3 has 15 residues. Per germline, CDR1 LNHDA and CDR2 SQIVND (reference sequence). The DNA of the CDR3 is TGTGCCAGCGAGAGACAGGCGCCTAGCAATCAGCCCCAGCATTTT. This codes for CASERQAPSNQPQHF.

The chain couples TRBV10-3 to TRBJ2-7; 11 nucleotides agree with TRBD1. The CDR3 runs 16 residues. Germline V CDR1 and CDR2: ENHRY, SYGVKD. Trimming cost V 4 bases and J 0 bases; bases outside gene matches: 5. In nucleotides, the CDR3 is TGTGCCATCAGTGGATCCGGGACAGGGGGCTCCTACGAGCAGTACTTC. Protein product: CAISGSGTGGSYEQYF.

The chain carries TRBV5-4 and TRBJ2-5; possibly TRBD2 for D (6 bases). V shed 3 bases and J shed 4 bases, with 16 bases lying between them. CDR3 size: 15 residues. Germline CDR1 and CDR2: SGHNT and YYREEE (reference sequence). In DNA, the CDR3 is TGTGCCAGCAGCTCCCTGCGGGAAGGGGCAGAGACCCAGTACTTC. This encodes CASSSLREGAETQYF.

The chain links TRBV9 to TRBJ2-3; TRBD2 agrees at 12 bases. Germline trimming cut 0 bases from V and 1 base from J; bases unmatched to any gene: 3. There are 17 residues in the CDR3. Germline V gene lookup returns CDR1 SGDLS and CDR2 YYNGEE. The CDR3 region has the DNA TGTGCCAGCAGCGTAGCTTGGACTAGCGGGGGCACAGATACGCAGTATTTT. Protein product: CASSVAWTSGGTDTQYF. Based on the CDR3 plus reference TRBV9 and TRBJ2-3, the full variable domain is DSGVTQTPKHLITATGQRVTLRCSPRSGDLSVYWYQQSLDQGLQFLIQYYNGEERAKGNILERFSAQQFPDLHSELNLSSLELGDSALYFCASSVAWTSGGTDTQYFGPGTRLTVL.

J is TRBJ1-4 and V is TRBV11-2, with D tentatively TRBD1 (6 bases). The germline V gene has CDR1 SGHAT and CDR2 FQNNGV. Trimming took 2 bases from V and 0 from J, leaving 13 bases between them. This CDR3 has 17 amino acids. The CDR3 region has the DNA TGTGCCAGCAGCTTAACAGGGAGGGGAACAACTAATGAAAAACTGTTTTTT. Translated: CASSLTGRGTTNEKLFF.